This T cell receptor beta chain comes out of a study of regulatory T cells in long-lasting Graves disease. Researchers made TCR beta libraries by using iRepertoire HTBI primers and running Arm-PCR on CDR3 regions. MiXCR was run by TCRdb on the multiplex PCR reads, yielding one entry per CDR3 protein. The table records around 400,000 distinct CDR3 sequences, around 16% of them present only once. Time point here: newly diagnosed GD, antithyroid drugs for less than 3 months. RNA from PBMCs was the source of the TCR library. This clonotype came up a few times. The specimen comprised peripheral blood mononuclear cells (PBMCs), sampled at new diagnosis, from a patient treated with antithyroid drugs. The clonotype was recovered from a female donor with Graves disease.

CDR3: CSVEILGRFEQFF. The CDR3, as DNA: TGCAGCGTTGAAATCTTAGGGCGATTTGAGCAGTTCTTC. The chain couples TRBV29-1 to TRBJ2-1; D not resolved. Germline CDR1 is SQVTM and CDR2 is ANQGSEA. V was trimmed by 2 bases and J by 9 bases, leaving 14 bases between them. This CDR3 has 13 residues.